Sequencing of this T cell receptor beta chain was carried out in a study of T cells after yellow fever vaccination. For the study at large: Low-cell-number fractions were prepared with SMART-Seq v4 Ultra Low Input.

Points on this clonotype: Antigen specificity is unknown.

TCR cDNA was made by 5'RACE template switching, adding a universal primer site and UMIs. MiXCR, run by TCRdb on the 5' RACE reads, gives a single entry per CDR3 protein. The sample yields some 560,000 distinct CDR3 sequences, 15% to 20% seen once. Study-wide results and limits: Abundant clonotypes from the bulk population could get into FACS-sorted repertoires as contaminants. Most primary-vaccination clones recurred post-booster (around 97% CD4, 88% CD8).

Material: PBMCs, obtained 15 days after the yellow fever booster vaccination. The receptor comes from a young man who received the YFV17D yellow fever vaccine.

The CDR3 DNA reads TGTGCCAGCAGCTTGGTGGACAGTTCCTACGAGCAGTACTTC. Its translation: CASSLVDSSYEQYF. The chain combines TRBV5-6 with TRBJ2-7, with a possible D match to TRBD1 (6 bases). Germline CDR1 is SGHDT and CDR2 is YYEEEE. This CDR3 has 14 amino acids. The V end lost 0 bases, the J end lost 1 base, and 8 bases lay between the germline ends. Filled out from reference TRBV5-6 and TRBJ2-7, the complete variable domain reads DAGVTQSPTHLIKTRGQQVTLRCSPKSGHDTVSWYQQALGQGPQFIFQYYEEEERQRGNFPDRFSGHQFPNYSSELNVNALLLGDSALYLCASSLVDSSYEQYFGPGTRLTVT.